The clone carrying this T cell receptor (beta chain) appeared many times. The data belong to a study of spatial heterogeneity in lung cancer. The time point denotes: sample taken at primary tumor resection. CDR1 and CDR2 from the germline V gene are MNHEY and SVGEGT. The CDR3 sequence is 18 residues long. V was pared by 0 bases and J by 0 bases, with 5 bases of the junction left unmatched. TCRdb called the 5' RACE reads again in MiXCR, with one record for every CDR3 protein. The top ten hold roughly 10% of the sample, which has roughly 48,000 distinct CDR3 sequences, about 5.8% seen once. The receptor's source is a male donor with early-stage non-small cell lung cancer. This material consisted of PBMCs, taken at surgery. This sequence joins TRBV6-2 or TRBV6-3 and TRBJ2-5, with 12 bases that match TRBD2. CDR3 loop: CASSYSYRLAGDQETQYF. The DNA of the CDR3 is TGTGCCAGCAGTTACTCCTACCGACTAGCGGGGGACCAAGAGACCCAGTACTTC.